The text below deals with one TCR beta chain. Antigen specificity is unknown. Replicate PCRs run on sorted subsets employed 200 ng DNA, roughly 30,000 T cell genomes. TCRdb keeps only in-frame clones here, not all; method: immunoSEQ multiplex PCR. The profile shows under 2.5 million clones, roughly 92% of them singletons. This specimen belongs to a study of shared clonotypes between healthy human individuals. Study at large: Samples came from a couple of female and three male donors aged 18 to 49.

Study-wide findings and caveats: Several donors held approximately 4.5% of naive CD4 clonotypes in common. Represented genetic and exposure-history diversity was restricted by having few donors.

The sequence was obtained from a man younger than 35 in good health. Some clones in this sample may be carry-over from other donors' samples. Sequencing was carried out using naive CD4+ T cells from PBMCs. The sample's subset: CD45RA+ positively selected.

CDR3 residues: CASSLAPYSNQPQHF. The CDR3 DNA is TGTGCCAGCAGCTTAGCACCATATAGCAATCAGCCCCAGCATTTT. The chain recombines TRBV11-2 with TRBJ1-5, with unresolved D. The CDR3 spans 15 residues. Between the trimmed V and J ends, which lost 1 base and 0 bases, there was a span of 7 bases. Per the germline V gene, CDR1 is SGHAT and CDR2 is FQNNGV.